The 10 T cell receptor beta chains in this list originate from one sample, sequenced in a study of blood T cell repertoires in COVID-19. Sequencing used immunoSEQ multiplex PCR; TCRdb keeps in-frame clones, though not all of them. The top ten hold about 5% of the sample, which has about 130,000 clones, about 85% seen once. Sequencing was carried out using peripheral blood. These receptors were collected from a woman in her seventies with COVID-19, enrolled during active disease.

This clone showed up just a few times. V is TRBV15 and J is TRBJ1-1; a weak D match, TRBD1 (6 bases). V shed 1 base and J shed 0 bases, with 21 bases lying between them. Germline V gives CDR1 LNHNV, CDR2 YYDKDF (reference sequence). CDR3 size: 19 residues. For the CDR3, the DNA is TGTGCCACCAGCAGAGCGGTCGGCAGGGGCCGGGTATTGAACACTGAAGCTTTCTTT. Protein: CATSRAVGRGRVLNTEAFF.

The chain links TRBV28 to TRBJ1-6; 8 bases are shared with TRBD1. CDR1 and CDR2 (germline): MDHEN, SYDVKM. Losses at the gene ends were 5 bases for V and 7 bases for J; bases not matched to a gene: 7. The CDR3 is 15 residues long. For the CDR3, the DNA is TGTGCCAGCAGTCGCCAGGGGGCGAAAAATTCACCCCTCCACTTT. Translated, it gives CASSRQGAKNSPLHF.

CDR3 coding DNA: TGTGCCAGCAGCTTGGAAAGAGGGGGATTCGGAGAGACCCAGTACTTC. It translates to CASSLERGGFGETQYF. This rearrangement joins TRBV5-8 to TRBJ2-5, with a possible D match to TRBD1 (6 bases). CDR3 length: 16 amino acids. Looked up from germline, CDR1 is SGHTS and CDR2 is YDEGEE. Trimming removed 0 bases from V and 4 bases from J, with 16 bases in between.

This chain uses TRBV7-2 with TRBJ2-7, with D possibly matching TRBD2 (6 bases). Germline V gene data show CDR1 as SGHTA and CDR2 as FQGNSA. V shed 1 base and J shed 3 bases, with 13 bases lying between them. The CDR3 consists of 15 residues. This CDR3 is CASSLDAGLRYEQYF. The DNA for the CDR3 is TGTGCCAGCAGCTTAGATGCGGGGCTCCGCTACGAGCAGTACTTC.

This clone was seen only a few times. This sequence joins TRBV3-1 (or the pseudogene TRBV3-2) and TRBJ2-7; TRBD1 might be the D (6 bases). The length of the CDR3 is 13 residues. The germline V gene has CDR1 LGHDT and CDR2 YNNKEL (reference sequence). Trimming cost V 5 bases and J 2 bases, with 10 bases left between them. The CDR3 region has the DNA TGTGCCAGCAGCAACCGACAGGCCTACGAGCAGTACTTC. Translating it yields CASSNRQAYEQYF.

This clone was counted many times. The chain carries TRBV3-1 (or the pseudogene TRBV3-2) and TRBJ1-4; no clear D gene. Trimming shortened V by 3 bases and J by 0 bases, and 5 bases separated the two germline ends. Germline V lookup: CDR1 LGHDT, CDR2 YNNKEL (reference sequence). This CDR3 has 14 residues. The CDR3 DNA reads as TGTGCCAGCAGCCATCAGGCAACTAATGAAAAACTGTTTTTT. This translates into CASSHQATNEKLFF.

The chain is built from TRBV7-6 and TRBJ1-3, with D hard to call. Germline CDR1 is SGHVS and CDR2 is FNYEAQ. V was clipped by 4 bases and J by 4 bases, with 20 bases between them. The CDR3 extends over 17 amino acids. CDR3 loop: CASSSLSQGSGGNTIYF. CDR3 sequence (DNA): TGTGCCAGCAGCTCTCTTTCCCAAGGTTCAGGAGGAAACACCATATATTTT.

The chain joins TRBV2 to TRBJ2-1; tentatively, D is TRBD2 (6 bases). The germline V gene encodes CDR1 SNHLY and CDR2 FYNNEI. V dropped 8 bases and J dropped 10 bases, with 21 bases sitting between them. The CDR3 is 14 residues long. This chain's CDR3 is CASRRDWVGEEQFF. The CDR3 DNA is TGTGCCAGCCGCCGGGACTGGGTCGGGGAGGAGCAGTTCTTC. Full variable domain (remainder filled in from reference TRBV2 and TRBJ2-1): EPEVTQTPSHQVTQMGQEVILRCVPISNHLYFYWYRQILGQKVEFLVSFYNNEISEKSEIFDDQFSVERPDGSNFTLKIRSTKLEDSAMYFCASRRDWVGEEQFFGPGTRLTVL.

The V call is TRBV5-6, the J call TRBJ2-7; D is unresolved. The CDR3 totals 16 residues. Germline V lookup: CDR1 SGHDT, CDR2 YYEEEE. V was cut by 0 bases and J by 2 bases, with 15 bases left in between. The CDR3 DNA is TGTGCCAGCAGCTTGGGAGAAATCCACGAGACCTACGAGCAGTACTTC. Encoded protein: CASSLGEIHETYEQYF. The variable domain in full, completed from reference TRBV5-6 and TRBJ2-7, reads DAGVTQSPTHLIKTRGQQVTLRCSPKSGHDTVSWYQQALGQGPQFIFQYYEEEERQRGNFPDRFSGHQFPNYSSELNVNALLLGDSALYLCASSLGEIHETYEQYFGPGTRLTVT.

This clone was detected a few times. The J gene is TRBJ2-2, the V gene TRBV11-2; 7 nucleotides line up with TRBD1. The CDR3 spans 15 residues. Trimming took 5 bases from V and 4 from J; bases not matched to a gene: 7. Germline V lookup: CDR1 SGHAT, CDR2 FQNNGV. The CDR3 bases are TGTGCCAGCAGCCCTCGGGACAGATTCACCGGGGAGCTGTTTTTT. The encoded protein is CASSPRDRFTGELFF.